This T cell receptor (beta chain) came from a study of vaccination and CD4 T cells after COVID-19 (dated 2022 in TCRdb). Study-wide context: Every convalescent patient had a positive nasal swab PCR test for SARS-CoV-2, with mild disease in nine patients and severe disease in one. Participants got two doses of the Pfizer-BioNTech BNT162b2 vaccine (n=8) or two doses of the Moderna mRNA-1273 vaccine (n=2). Culture stimuli were overlapping spike peptide pools from SARS-CoV-2 and from the common cold coronaviruses HCoV-NL63, HCoV-OC43 and HCoV-229E. In control cultures, a CEFX viral epitope pool was used as positive control, an HIV-1 Nef peptide pool was used as negative control, or no peptide was added. In about 11 COVID-19 convalescent patients and a handful of infection-naive healthy vaccine recipients, the spike-specific CD4+ TCR repertoire before mRNA vaccination was compared with the repertoire after mRNA vaccination. The time from the second vaccine dose to post-vaccine blood sampling had a median of around 72 days and ranged from about 14 to 250 days. Post-COVID blood samples were collected from convalescent patients a median of roughly 100 days after diagnosis, with a range of about 30 to 161 days. The convalescent cohort comprised six males and four females, including two Hispanic individuals, seven Caucasians, two Asians and one multiracial person.

The sample's treatment or condition label, in plain terms: roughly ten-day PBMC culture with coronavirus spike peptide pools or control peptides (ViraFEST assay). The ViraFEST assay was used in the study, in which antigen-specific T cells were expanded with peptide pools and expanded clonotypes were subsequently identified by TCR sequencing. The convalescent patients' positive SARS-CoV-2 PCR tests were from March to December 2020, which was before the Alpha, Beta and Delta variants emerged in the United States. Each well held approximately 2 million PBMCs cultured in IMDM containing approximately 5% human AB serum and roughly 9.7 IU/ml IL-2, with about 10 ug/ml peptide pools added. On days 3 and 7, half of the culture medium was replaced with fresh IL-2-containing medium. CD4+ T cells were isolated after roughly eleven days of culture through negative selection using the EasySep CD4+ T cell isolation kit. Ficoll-Paque Plus gradient centrifugation was used to isolate PBMCs from whole blood, and the isolated PBMCs were then either used fresh or cryopreserved at -140C. In general, triplicate wells were set up for every culture condition.

To prepare the library, PCR was applied. DNA from cultured CD4+ T cells underwent TCR sequencing with the Oncomine TCR Beta short-read assay at the Johns Hopkins FTIC core. The QIAamp micro DNA kit was used to extract genomic DNA from the cultured CD4+ T cells. Oncomine TCR Beta libraries from cultured CD4+ T cells were pooled with unique dual indexes and sequenced on an Illumina iSeq 100. In the source study's methods: Non-productive sequences were removed, and CDR3s that did not start with C, did not end with F or W, or were shorter than 7 amino acids were discarded. Antigen-specific clonotypes were identified with the MANAFEST web application by comparing peptide-stimulated wells with reference and other culture wells. For a clone to be called positive, the clone needed an FDR below 0.05, an odds ratio above 5, and a productive frequency above 0.1% in at least two of three replicate wells. A clonotype counted as cross-reactive if it showed significant expansion both in the SARS-CoV-2 spike wells and in at least one common cold coronavirus spike condition. Using R version 3.6.1, CDR3 homology was evaluated through Levenshtein distances (stringdist) along with unrooted phylogenetic trees (ape). TCRdb redid the processing of the public reads, applying fastp at Q25 and MiXCR, and retained in-frame beta chains. One record per CDR3 amino acid sequence lists the most common genes and DNA. For this entry, the V and J calls and clone size follow TCRdb and not the study's own pipeline. Recorded for this sample are approximately 17,000 distinct CDR3 sequences; approximately 48% of them occurred a single time. The ten largest clones add up to 4.5% to 6% of the sample.

General study outcomes and caveats: The number of convalescent patients in the study was relatively small, and the study did not examine early timepoints following natural infection. In convalescent patients, a median roughly 85% of post-vaccine SARS-CoV-2-reactive clones were detected only after vaccination, and vaccine-specific priming was suggested by this finding. Of the vaccine-specific clones in convalescent patients, 304 of 307, or nearly all, reacted only to SARS-CoV-2 spike and did not cross-react with common cold coronaviruses. The median number of SARS-CoV-2-reactive clonotypes rose from under 25 after infection to roughly 40 after vaccination, but the change was not significant.

As for this clonotype: No cognate antigen has been identified for it. No per-base quality is available; no much larger clone lies one base away.

Trimming leaves V shorter by 6 bases and J shorter by 8 bases, with the junction holding 3 bases beyond the gene matches. CDR1 MNHEY and CDR2 SVGEGT are derived from the germline V gene. From the cysteine through the phenylalanine, the CDR3 covers 13 amino acids. Kept here is only the CDR3 DNA, which spans 39 bases and is read in frame from base 1. The rearranged chain carries TRBV6-2 or TRBV6-3 and TRBJ2-1; 11 middle bases align to TRBD2. Sequenced material: CD4+ T cells from blood, cultured in vitro, taken before SARS-CoV-2 vaccination. The sequence derives from a human donor who had recovered from COVID-19. The DNA sequence is given as TGTGCCAGCAGGGGTAGCGGGAGGGATGAGCAGTTCTTC. This codes for CASRGSGRDEQFF.